These 27 T cell receptor beta chains were sequenced from one sample in a study of identical twins. TCRdb called the 5' RACE reads again in MiXCR, with one record for every CDR3 protein. The sample yields roughly 1.6 million distinct CDR3 sequences, around 29% seen once. Sequencing used cord blood. These receptors came from a newborn girl in good health.

A note on this clonotype: A much larger clone is a single base away; this may be a read error. The chain is built from TRBV27 and TRBJ2-3, with TRBD2 matching 9 bases. J gave up 2 bases and V 6 bases, and 18 bases lay outside the gene matches. Germline CDR1 MNHEY, CDR2 SMNVEV (reference sequence). CDR3 length: 19 amino acids. The CDR3 DNA sequence: TGTGCCAGCAGGTTAGGGTTGGAGACTAGCGGATGGTTCACAGATACGCAGTATTTT. This translates into CASRLGLETSGWFTDTQYF.

About this clonotype itself: Its ends do not fully match the called genes, so a read error is possible. The CDR3: CASSLLRDAQYF. The CDR3 DNA follows: TGTGCCAGCAGCCTACTAAGAGATGCGCAGTATTTT. The chain joins TRBV3-1 to TRBJ2-3, with D hard to call. This CDR3 is built from 12 residues. Germline CDR1 reads LGHDT; CDR2 reads YNNKEL (reference sequence).

J is TRBJ1-5 and V is TRBV4-2; 8 positions match TRBD1. The CDR3 extends over 20 amino acids. CDR1 LGHNA and CDR2 YNFKEQ come from the germline V gene. Trimming cost V 4 bases and J 0 bases; bases outside gene matches: 17. The CDR3 protein is CASSPGAGTGFPYSNQPQHF. The CDR3, as DNA: TGTGCCAGCAGCCCTGGCGCCGGGACAGGCTTTCCCTATAGCAATCAGCCCCAGCATTTT.

A word on this clonotype: This may come from a read error, since a much larger clone is one base off. This chain connects TRBV21-1 to TRBJ2-7; the table's D call, TRBD2, was not checked against the DNA. TRBV21-1 is labeled a pseudogene. The length of the CDR3 is 19 residues. CDR3 coding DNA: TGTGCCAGCAGCAAATCGCCTAGCGGGAGCCGCAGCTCCTACAATGAGCAGTACTTC. It is translated as CASSKSPSGSRSSYNEQYF.

The chain links TRBV5-1 to TRBJ2-3, with TRBD2 matching 11 bases. V was clipped by 3 bases and J by 7 bases; unmatched bases: 4. CDR1 and CDR2 (germline): SGHRS, YFSETQ. This CDR3 region has 14 residues. CDR3 loop: CASSSGLAENTQYF. The CDR3 DNA sequence: TGCGCCAGCAGCTCGGGACTAGCGGAGAATACGCAGTATTTT. The full variable domain, with the rest looked up from reference TRBV5-1 and TRBJ2-3, is KAGVTQTPRYLIKTRGQQVTLSCSPISGHRSVSWYQQTPGQGLQFLFEYFSETQRNKGNFPGRFSGRQFSNSRSEMNVSTLELGDSALYLCASSSGLAENTQYFGPGTRLTVL.

This clonotype was detected a few times. The V and J genes are TRBV5-1 and TRBJ1-2; 12 bases match TRBD1. The V gene's germline CDR1 is SGHRS and CDR2 YFSETQ. J gave up 7 bases and V 5 bases, and 15 bases lay outside the gene matches. The CDR3 is 17 residues long. DNA of the CDR3: TGCGCCAGCAGGTGGGGACTTTCGGGACAGGGGGCCGTTGGCTACACCTTC. Translated: CASRWGLSGQGAVGYTF.

This clonotype was detected a few times. This chain links TRBV5-4 with TRBJ1-1; D gene ambiguous. CDR3 length: 15 residues. V lost 2 bases and J lost 0, with 11 bases in between. Germline CDR1 reads SGHNT; CDR2 reads YYREEE (reference sequence). In DNA, the CDR3 is TGTGCCAGCAGCTTCCGGGCGGCCATGAACACTGAAGCTTTCTTT. This sequence encodes CASSFRAAMNTEAFF.

The chain is built from TRBV7-6 and TRBJ2-3, with 13 bases that match TRBD2. The CDR3 consists of 17 residues. J gave up 4 bases and V 2 bases, and 6 bases lay outside the gene matches. Germline lookup yields CDR1 SGHVS and CDR2 FNYEAQ. CDR3: CASSLTLLAGGADTQYF. The CDR3 nucleotides read TGTGCCAGCAGCTTAACCCTACTAGCGGGAGGGGCAGATACGCAGTATTTT.

This chain uses TRBV12-3 or TRBV12-4 with TRBJ2-1; tentatively, D is TRBD2 (6 bases). V was trimmed by 3 bases and J by 3 bases, leaving 12 bases between them. This CDR3 has 15 amino acids. CDR3 in DNA: TGTGCCAGCAGTTTGGCGGGATTTTACTACAATGAGCAGTTCTTC. Its translation is CASSLAGFYYNEQFF.

The chain joins TRBV10-1 to TRBJ2-3, with 7 bases fitting TRBD1. Germline assignment: CDR1 WNHNN and CDR2 SYGVQD (reference sequence). V lost 5 bases, J lost 4 bases, and 12 bases stayed unmatched. CDR3 length: 16 residues. CDR3 sequence (DNA): TGCGCCAGCAGTCCGGGACAGCTTAGAAGGTCAGATACGCAGTATTTT. Residues: CASSPGQLRRSDTQYF.

This clonotype was recorded at least ten times. The chain is built from TRBV10-3 and TRBJ2-5; 7 bases map to TRBD1. Germline V gene data show CDR1 as ENHRY and CDR2 as SYGVKD. V was clipped by 8 bases and J by 1 base; unmatched bases: 4. CDR3 length equals 13 residues. CDR3 region: CAIRGQLQETQYF. The CDR3 bases are TGTGCCATCCGGGGACAGCTCCAAGAGACCCAGTACTTC.

This chain uses TRBV12-3 or TRBV12-4 with TRBJ1-1, with a tentative D call TRBD1 (5 bases). Trimming removed 8 bases at V and 1 base at J, with 11 bases between. This CDR3 has 13 amino acids. The CDR3 bases are TGTGCCAGCGGCCTGGACACGAACACTGAAGCTTTCTTT. Its translation: CASGLDTNTEAFF.

The chain recombines TRBV29-1 with TRBJ2-1; 13 nucleotides align to TRBD2. V trimming: 8 bases; J trimming: 4 bases; junction bases outside the gene matches: 17. From germline, CDR1 is SQVTM and CDR2 ANQGSEA. This CDR3 spans 18 amino acids. CDR3 DNA sequence: TGCAGCTCACTCGGGACTAGCGGGGCTAGAGGGCCATACAATGAGCAGTTCTTC. Encoded protein: CSSLGTSGARGPYNEQFF.

The J gene is TRBJ2-3, the V gene TRBV20-1, with 9 bases aligning to TRBD2. Germline V gives CDR1 DFQATT, CDR2 SNEGSKA (reference sequence). The CDR3 is 15 residues long. Trimming took 3 bases from V and 5 from J; bases not matched to a gene: 9. The CDR3 nucleotides read TGCAGTGCTAGTCCCCTAGCGGGAAAAGGAGATACGCAGTATTTT. This encodes CSASPLAGKGDTQYF.

V is TRBV6-4 and J is TRBJ2-7; D not resolved. CDR1 and CDR2 from the germline V gene are MRHNA and SNTAGT. Trimming stripped 0 bases from V and 7 bases from J, with 19 bases between. The CDR3 is 16 residues long. This chain's CDR3 is CASSDSYRQAYNEQYF. The CDR3 DNA is TGTGCCAGCAGTGACTCGTATAGACAAGCCTACAATGAGCAGTACTTC.

The chain couples TRBV10-3 to TRBJ1-2; tentative D call: TRBD1 (5 bases). Germline CDR1 and CDR2: ENHRY and SYGVKD. This CDR3 is built from 15 residues. V was clipped by 6 bases and J by 5 bases, with 19 bases between them. CDR3 residues: CAISLDPGLLYGYTF. The CDR3 nucleotides are TGTGCCATCAGCCTAGACCCGGGACTGCTTTATGGCTACACCTTC.

This clonotype was detected ten times or more. The chain employs TRBV29-1 and TRBJ2-3, with D possibly being TRBD2 (5 bases). The CDR3 is 14 residues long. Germline lookup yields CDR1 SQVTM and CDR2 ANQGSEA. V was trimmed by 5 bases and J by 2 bases, leaving 14 bases between them. The CDR3 protein is CSVTHGGFTDTQYF. The CDR3 DNA is TGCAGCGTTACCCACGGCGGGTTCACAGATACGCAGTATTTT.

This clonotype was observed a few times. The J gene is TRBJ1-1, the V gene TRBV6-6; perhaps TRBD1 as D (6 bases). Germline assignment: CDR1 MNHNY and CDR2 SVGAGI (reference sequence). The V and J ends lost 2 bases and 3 bases respectively, with 19 bases between them. The CDR3 totals 17 residues. CDR3 region: CASSYRRGASWDTEAFF. CDR3 DNA: TGTGCCAGCAGTTACAGGCGGGGGGCCTCATGGGACACTGAAGCTTTCTTT.

This clonotype was observed a few times. The chain joins TRBV12-3 or TRBV12-4 to TRBJ2-1, with D perhaps TRBD1 (6 bases). The CDR3 is 16 residues long. V lost 5 bases to trimming and J lost 0 bases, with 14 bases between them. In nucleotides, the CDR3 is TGTGCCAGCAGTCCCATTGAGGGGGACTCCTACAATGAGCAGTTCTTC. It encodes CASSPIEGDSYNEQFF.

This chain connects TRBV2 to TRBJ1-5; 7 bases agree with TRBD1. The CDR3 is 15 residues long. Germline V CDR1 and CDR2: SNHLY, FYNNEI. J gave up 6 bases and V 6 bases, and 11 bases lay outside the gene matches. CDR3 loop: CASREDRLSSQPQHF. The CDR3 DNA follows: TGTGCCAGCAGGGAGGACAGGTTAAGCTCTCAGCCCCAGCATTTT.

The chain combines TRBV9 with TRBJ2-7; no firm D call. The end of the DNA is better explained by TRBJ2-5, so the J call may be wrong. This CDR3 is built from 14 residues. Germline V gives CDR1 SGDLS, CDR2 YYNGEE. The CDR3 bases are TGTGCCAGCAGCCCTCGGATTCCCCTGCGGACCCAGTACTTC. It codes for CASSPRIPLRTQYF.

This clonotype was recorded a few times. The chain has TRBV24-1 and TRBJ1-2, with a possible D match to TRBD1 (6 bases). Trimming took off 3 bases at V and 0 bases at J, with 10 bases between the two ends. There are 15 residues in the CDR3. Germline CDR1 is KGHDR and CDR2 is SFDVKD. The CDR3 sequence is CATSDGGPPNYGYTF. CDR3 nucleotide sequence: TGTGCCACCAGTGATGGGGGGCCCCCTAACTATGGCTACACCTTC.

The genes are TRBV2 and TRBJ1-4; D gene uncertain. The CDR3 loop spans 15 amino acids. Trimming removed 8 bases from V and 8 bases from J, with 21 bases in between. Per germline, CDR1 SNHLY and CDR2 FYNNEI. The CDR3 sequence is CASRQDVTGIEKLFF. CDR3 coding DNA: TGTGCCAGCCGCCAGGACGTCACTGGAATCGAAAAACTGTTTTTT.

In this sample, this clonotype turned up a few times. This chain uses TRBV7-9 with TRBJ2-7, with 10 bases matching TRBD2. Germline V gene sequence: CDR1 SEHNR, CDR2 FQNEAQ (reference sequence). This CDR3 comprises 16 residues. Unmatched junction bases numbered 8, after V lost 4 bases and J lost 2 bases. CDR3 in DNA: TGTGCCAGCAGCTCTTCAGGACTAGCGGCCGCCTACGAGCAGTACTTC. Encoded protein: CASSSSGLAAAYEQYF.

The sample holds a few counts of this clonotype. This rearrangement joins TRBV29-1 to TRBJ1-1; D perhaps matches TRBD1 (6 bases). The germline CDR1 and CDR2 sequences are SQVTM and ANQGSEA. V lost 4 bases and J 7 bases, leaving 19 bases between the germline ends. This CDR3 spans 14 amino acids. CDR3: CSVGGQQGGNEAFF. The CDR3 coding sequence is TGCAGCGTTGGGGGCCAACAGGGAGGGAATGAAGCTTTCTTT.

This clonotype was picked up many times. V is TRBV10-3 and J is TRBJ1-5, with a possible D match to TRBD1 (5 bases). There are 15 residues in the CDR3. The germline V gene encodes CDR1 ENHRY and CDR2 SYGVKD. V lost 0 bases, J lost 4 bases, and 10 bases lay in between. The CDR3 nucleotides read TGTGCCATCAGTGAGTCTGGGGGTTGGAATCAGCCCCAGCATTTT. Translation: CAISESGGWNQPQHF.

This clonotype was counted many times. V usage is TRBV29-1 and J usage is TRBJ1-2; TRBD1 matches at 10 bases. V lost 4 bases, J lost 8 bases, and 4 bases stayed unmatched. In germline, CDR1 is SQVTM, CDR2 ANQGSEA. The CDR3 contains 12 residues. The CDR3 DNA reads as TGCAGCGTTGGAGGACAGGGGGGAGGCTACACCTTC. Translating gives CSVGGQGGGYTF.